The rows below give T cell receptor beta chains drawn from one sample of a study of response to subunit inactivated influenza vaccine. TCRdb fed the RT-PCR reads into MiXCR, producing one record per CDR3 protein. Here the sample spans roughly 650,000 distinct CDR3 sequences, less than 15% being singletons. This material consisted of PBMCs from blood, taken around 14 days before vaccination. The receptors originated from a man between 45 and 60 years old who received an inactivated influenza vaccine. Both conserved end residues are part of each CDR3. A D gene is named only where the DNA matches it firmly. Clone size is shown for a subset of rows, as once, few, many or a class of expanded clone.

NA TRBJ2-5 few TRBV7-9 CASSTSSHGLGETQYF TGTGCCAGCAGCACGTCATCACATGGGCTGGGAGAGACCCAGTACTTC
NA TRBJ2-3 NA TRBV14 CASSQHLVSDTQYF TGTGCCAGCAGCCAACACCTAGTCTCGGATACGCAGTATTTT
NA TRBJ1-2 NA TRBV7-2 CASSLALEQGGYTF TGTGCCAGCAGCTTAGCGTTGGAGCAGGGGGGCTACACCTTC
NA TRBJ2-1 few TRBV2 CASPRGGNEQFF TGTGCCTCGCCGAGGGGGGGCAATGAGCAGTTCTTC
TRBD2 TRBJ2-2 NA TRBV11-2 CASSRRAGSNTGELFF TGTGCCAGCAGTCGTCGAGCGGGGTCGAACACCGGGGAGCTGTTTTTT
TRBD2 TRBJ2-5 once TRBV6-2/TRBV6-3 CASSYRTSGGPVIVQETQYF TGTGCCAGCAGTTACCGGACTAGCGGGGGCCCCGTTATCGTTCAAGAGACCCAGTACTTC
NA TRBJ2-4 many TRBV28 CASSFRGAKNIQYF TGTGCCAGCAGTTTTAGGGGGGCCAAAAACATTCAGTACTTC
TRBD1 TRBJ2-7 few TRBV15 CATSRRQGYEQYF TGTGCCACCAGCAGAAGACAGGGCTACGAGCAGTACTTC
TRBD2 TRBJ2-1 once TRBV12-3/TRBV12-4 CASSLRQGGNEQFF TGTGCCAGCAGTTTAAGGCAGGGAGGGAATGAGCAGTTCTTC
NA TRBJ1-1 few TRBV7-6 CASSPAWGNEAFF TGTGCCAGCAGCCCGGCGTGGGGTAATGAAGCTTTCTTT
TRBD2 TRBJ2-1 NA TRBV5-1 CASSLPGTSGDNEQFF TGCGCCAGCAGCTTGCCCGGGACTAGCGGTGACAATGAGCAGTTCTTC
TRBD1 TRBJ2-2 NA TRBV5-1 CATSGTGNTGELFF TGCGCCACCTCCGGGACAGGGAACACCGGGGAGCTGTTTTTT
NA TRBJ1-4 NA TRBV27 CASSRSVGEKLFF TGTGCCAGCAGTCGGTCTGTGGGCGAAAAACTGTTTTTT
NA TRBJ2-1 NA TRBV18 CASSPPAGVGQDEQFF TGTGCCAGCTCACCCCCTGCAGGGGTGGGGCAGGATGAGCAGTTCTTC
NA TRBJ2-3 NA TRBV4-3 CASSQGVGSTDTQYF TGCGCCAGCAGCCAAGGTGTGGGGAGCACAGATACGCAGTATTTT
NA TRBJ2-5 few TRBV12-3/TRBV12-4 CASSLALRGETQYF TGTGCCAGCAGTTTAGCGCTGCGGGGAGAGACCCAGTACTTC
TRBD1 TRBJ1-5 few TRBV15 CATSRGGGGNQPQHF TGTGCCACCAGCAGAGGAGGGGGCGGCAATCAGCCCCAGCATTTT
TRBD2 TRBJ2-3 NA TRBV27 CASSFVDGITGGETDTQYF TGTGCCAGCAGTTTTGTTGATGGTATAACGGGAGGAGAAACAGATACGCAGTATTTT
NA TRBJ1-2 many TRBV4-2 CASSQERIGHGYTF TGTGCCAGCAGCCAAGAAAGGATCGGGCATGGCTACACCTTC
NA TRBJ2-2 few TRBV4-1 CASSQERSMAGAPNTGELFF TGCGCCAGCAGCCAAGAAAGGAGCATGGCGGGGGCGCCGAACACCGGGGAGCTGTTTTTT
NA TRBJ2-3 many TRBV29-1 CSVSLGTQYF TGCAGCGTTTCGTTAGGTACGCAGTATTTT
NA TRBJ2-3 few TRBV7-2 CASSQRWGADTQYF TGTGCCAGCAGCCAAAGGTGGGGGGCAGATACGCAGTATTTT
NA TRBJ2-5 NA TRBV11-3 CASSLEVESETQYF TGTGCCAGCAGCTTAGAGGTAGAATCGGAGACCCAGTACTTC
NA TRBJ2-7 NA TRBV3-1 CASSPFDGSYEQYF TGTGCCAGCAGCCCATTTGACGGCTCCTACGAGCAGTACTTC
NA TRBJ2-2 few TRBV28 CASERQVSTGELFF TGTGCCAGCGAACGACAGGTTAGCACCGGGGAGCTGTTTTTT
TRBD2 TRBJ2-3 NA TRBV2 CASRAGRDYLSDTQYF TGTGCCAGCAGGGCGGGCCGGGACTATCTTTCAGATACGCAGTATTTT
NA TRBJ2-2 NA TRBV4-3 CASSQEYLSTGELFF TGCGCCAGCAGCCAAGAATATCTTAGCACCGGGGAGCTGTTTTTT
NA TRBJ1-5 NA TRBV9 CASSAGQNSNQPQHF TGTGCCAGCAGCGCCGGACAGAATAGCAATCAGCCCCAGCATTTT